The TCR beta chain under discussion was sequenced for a study of OX40 agonist ivuxolimab in advanced cancers. Across the whole study: The dose of intravenous ivuxolimab that patients received every 2 weeks ranged from 0.01 to 10 mg/kg. Overall study findings and caveats: At doses 0.1 to 3.0 mg/kg, CD4+ and CD8+ clones expanded. In CD8+ T cells, expanded clones were on average more numerous than in CD4+.

Samples of blood were obtained at baseline, on cycle 4 day 1, and on cycle 7 day 1. Concerning this clone: Its antigen is still unknown.

Data came from immunoSEQ multiplex PCR; TCRdb stores just in-frame clones and leaves some out. The top ten clones hold roughly 2.6% of a sample with tens of thousands of clones, 94% of them seen once. This receptor was obtained from an adult with an advanced solid tumor such as melanoma, head and neck, liver or kidney cancer. This specimen was CD4+ or CD8+ T cells sorted from blood, taken in a trial of the OX40 agonist ivuxolimab.

The CDR3 spells CASSEAPGGANYGYTF. The DNA of the CDR3 is TGTGCCAGCAGTGAGGCCCCCGGGGGAGCGAACTATGGCTACACCTTC. The chain carries TRBV2 and TRBJ1-2, with D perhaps matching TRBD1 (5 bases). This CDR3 contains 16 residues. V lost 3 bases and J 2 bases, leaving 16 bases between the germline ends. Looked up from germline, CDR1 is SNHLY and CDR2 is FYNNEI.